Listed below are T cell receptor beta chains from one sample, sequenced in a study of blood T cell repertoires in COVID-19. Only in-frame clones appear in the TCRdb table, and some are missing; sequencing was by immunoSEQ multiplex PCR. The sample has 150,000 to 200,000 clones, 75% to 85% seen once; the top ten hold about a tenth. Sequencing used peripheral blood. All receptors come from a human donor in a cohort sampled during active COVID-19. Both conserved end residues are part of each CDR3. Each record gives: J gene, clone size, V gene, D gene, CDR3 protein. A D gene is named only where the DNA matches it firmly. Part of the rows lack a size; the others show once, few, many or a class for expanded clones.

J gene: TRBJ1-5
clone size: NA
V gene: TRBV12-3/TRBV12-4
D gene: NA
CDR3 protein: CASSSYSNQPQHF

J gene: TRBJ2-7
clone size: NA
V gene: TRBV6-1
D gene: NA
CDR3 protein: CASSEQGSSYEQYF

J gene: TRBJ2-1
clone size: NA
V gene: TRBV5-1
D gene: NA
CDR3 protein: CASRERLSSYNEQFF

J gene: TRBJ2-2
clone size: NA
V gene: TRBV6-4
D gene: NA
CDR3 protein: CASSGSLLREPNTGELFF

J gene: TRBJ2-5
clone size: NA
V gene: TRBV9
D gene: TRBD2
CDR3 protein: CASSGEREETQYF

J gene: TRBJ2-3
clone size: NA
V gene: TRBV28
D gene: NA
CDR3 protein: CASSFPWTRRQSTDTQYF

J gene: TRBJ1-1
clone size: NA
V gene: TRBV12-5
D gene: NA
CDR3 protein: CASDRGSRTEAFF

J gene: TRBJ2-7
clone size: NA
V gene: TRBV27
D gene: NA
CDR3 protein: CASSLFGGLPYEQYF

J gene: TRBJ2-3
clone size: NA
V gene: TRBV10-1
D gene: TRBD1
CDR3 protein: CASSESWGQGRLTDTQYF

J gene: TRBJ2-1
clone size: once
V gene: TRBV11-2
D gene: TRBD2
CDR3 protein: CASSSKEAGIIYNEQFF

J gene: TRBJ2-3
clone size: NA
V gene: TRBV7-2
D gene: TRBD2
CDR3 protein: CASSLGPTGGGTDTQYF

J gene: TRBJ2-7
clone size: NA
V gene: TRBV5-1
D gene: NA
CDR3 protein: CASSVDSSDSYEQYF

J gene: TRBJ1-2
clone size: few
V gene: TRBV7-8
D gene: TRBD1
CDR3 protein: CASSPRGTGAGGYTF

J gene: TRBJ2-2
clone size: few
V gene: TRBV3-1/TRBV3-2
D gene: NA
CDR3 protein: CASSFLGFRAGELFF

J gene: TRBJ2-7
clone size: NA
V gene: TRBV15
D gene: TRBD2
CDR3 protein: CATSRGAASGRNEQYF

J gene: TRBJ1-4
clone size: NA
V gene: TRBV4-1
D gene: TRBD1
CDR3 protein: CASSQDGTAGYEKLFF

J gene: TRBJ2-2
clone size: once
V gene: TRBV7-9
D gene: NA
CDR3 protein: CASSSAVTTKTGELFF

J gene: TRBJ1-3
clone size: NA
V gene: TRBV28
D gene: NA
CDR3 protein: CASNSLGNTIYF

J gene: TRBJ2-1
clone size: NA
V gene: TRBV11-2
D gene: TRBD2
CDR3 protein: CASSSHSGYNEQFF

J gene: TRBJ1-1
clone size: NA
V gene: TRBV7-8
D gene: NA
CDR3 protein: CASSQGANTEAFF

J gene: TRBJ1-5
clone size: few
V gene: TRBV15
D gene: NA
CDR3 protein: CATSRGGAGNQPQHF

J gene: TRBJ1-2
clone size: few
V gene: TRBV18
D gene: NA
CDR3 protein: CASSPMRQAANYGYTF

J gene: TRBJ2-7
clone size: NA
V gene: TRBV10-2
D gene: NA
CDR3 protein: CASSEGQSAIYEQYF

J gene: TRBJ2-2
clone size: NA
V gene: TRBV6-5
D gene: NA
CDR3 protein: CASHETGGPTGELFF

J gene: TRBJ2-2
clone size: few
V gene: TRBV10-3
D gene: TRBD2
CDR3 protein: CASRSASGGSGELFF

J gene: TRBJ2-7
clone size: NA
V gene: TRBV6-5
D gene: NA
CDR3 protein: CASSRQLRNYEQYF

J gene: TRBJ1-2
clone size: NA
V gene: TRBV5-1
D gene: TRBD1
CDR3 protein: CARRTGGSYGYTF

J gene: TRBJ2-3
clone size: NA
V gene: TRBV20-1
D gene: NA
CDR3 protein: CSASSSARTDTQYF

J gene: TRBJ2-5
clone size: NA
V gene: TRBV7-7
D gene: TRBD2
CDR3 protein: CASSLPRLAGGQQETQYF

J gene: TRBJ2-2
clone size: NA
V gene: TRBV3-1/TRBV3-2
D gene: NA
CDR3 protein: CASIPLVHLNTGELFF

J gene: TRBJ2-7
clone size: NA
V gene: TRBV6-2/TRBV6-3
D gene: NA
CDR3 protein: CASSYSTGGYEQYF

J gene: TRBJ2-1
clone size: NA
V gene: TRBV9
D gene: TRBD2
CDR3 protein: CASSAPIGLAGFDEQFF

J gene: TRBJ2-7
clone size: NA
V gene: TRBV5-1
D gene: NA
CDR3 protein: CASSPALGGPYEQYF

J gene: TRBJ2-7
clone size: once
V gene: TRBV15
D gene: NA
CDR3 protein: CATSRDPSSSTYEQYF

J gene: TRBJ1-3
clone size: medium-sized
V gene: TRBV19
D gene: NA
CDR3 protein: CAAGAGAGNTIYF

J gene: TRBJ2-5
clone size: once
V gene: TRBV6-1
D gene: TRBD2
CDR3 protein: CASSDPGEGQETQYF

J gene: TRBJ2-7
clone size: NA
V gene: TRBV11-2
D gene: NA
CDR3 protein: CASSLEGLYEQYF

J gene: TRBJ1-4
clone size: NA
V gene: TRBV3-1/TRBV3-2
D gene: NA
CDR3 protein: CASSQTGNEKLFF

J gene: TRBJ2-1
clone size: NA
V gene: TRBV23-1
D gene: TRBD1
CDR3 protein: CAITRDRDYEQFF

J gene: TRBJ1-4
clone size: few
V gene: TRBV5-4
D gene: NA
CDR3 protein: CASSMQGTQKLFF

J gene: TRBJ2-3
clone size: few
V gene: TRBV28
D gene: TRBD2
CDR3 protein: CASSLRLADTQYF

J gene: TRBJ2-3
clone size: NA
V gene: TRBV21-1
D gene: NA
CDR3 protein: CASSEMDSTHTQYF

J gene: TRBJ2-2
clone size: few
V gene: TRBV7-6
D gene: NA
CDR3 protein: CASSPTAPNTGELFF

J gene: TRBJ1-5
clone size: NA
V gene: TRBV2
D gene: NA
CDR3 protein: CASKGTGDQPQHF

J gene: TRBJ2-7
clone size: NA
V gene: TRBV7-2
D gene: NA
CDR3 protein: CASTPFLAGGEQYF

J gene: TRBJ1-6
clone size: NA
V gene: TRBV18
D gene: NA
CDR3 protein: CASSPDSPPLHF

J gene: TRBJ1-4
clone size: NA
V gene: TRBV12-5
D gene: NA
CDR3 protein: CASGLVLGWGTNEKLFF

J gene: TRBJ2-7
clone size: NA
V gene: TRBV21-1
D gene: NA
CDR3 protein: CARGDSAYEQYF

J gene: TRBJ1-5
clone size: NA
V gene: TRBV19
D gene: NA
CDR3 protein: CASSMMGGRVGQPQHF

J gene: TRBJ2-1
clone size: NA
V gene: TRBV4-3
D gene: NA
CDR3 protein: CASSQVRYNEQFF

J gene: TRBJ2-7
clone size: NA
V gene: TRBV21-1
D gene: NA
CDR3 protein: CASSKKGGLVEQYF

J gene: TRBJ1-2
clone size: NA
V gene: TRBV2
D gene: NA
CDR3 protein: CASGGGNYGYTF